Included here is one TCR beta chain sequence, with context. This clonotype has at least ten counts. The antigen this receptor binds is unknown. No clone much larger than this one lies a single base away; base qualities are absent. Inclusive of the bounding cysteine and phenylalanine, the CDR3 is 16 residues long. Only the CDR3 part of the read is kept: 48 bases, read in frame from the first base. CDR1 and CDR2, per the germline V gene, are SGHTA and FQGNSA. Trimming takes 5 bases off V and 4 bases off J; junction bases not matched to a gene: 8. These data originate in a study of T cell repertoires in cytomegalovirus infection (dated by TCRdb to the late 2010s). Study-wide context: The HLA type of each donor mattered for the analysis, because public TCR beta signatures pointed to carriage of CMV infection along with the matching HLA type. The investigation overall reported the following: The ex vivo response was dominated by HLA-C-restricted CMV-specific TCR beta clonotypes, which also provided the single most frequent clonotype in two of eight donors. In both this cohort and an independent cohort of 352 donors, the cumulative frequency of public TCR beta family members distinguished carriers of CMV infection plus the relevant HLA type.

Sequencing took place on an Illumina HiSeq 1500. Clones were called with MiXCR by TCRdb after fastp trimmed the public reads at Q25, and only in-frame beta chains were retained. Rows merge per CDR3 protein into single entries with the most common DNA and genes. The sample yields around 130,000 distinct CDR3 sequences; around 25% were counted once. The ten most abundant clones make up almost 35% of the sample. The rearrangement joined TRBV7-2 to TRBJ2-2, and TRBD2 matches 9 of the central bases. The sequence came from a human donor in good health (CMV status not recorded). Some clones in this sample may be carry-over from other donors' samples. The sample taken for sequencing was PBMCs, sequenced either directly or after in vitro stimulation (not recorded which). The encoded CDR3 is CASSPQGGGGTGELFF. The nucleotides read TGTGCCAGCAGCCCCCAGGGCGGGGGGGGCACCGGGGAGCTGTTTTTT.